This TCR beta chain was documented in a study of Graves' ophthalmopathy and Graves' hyperthyroidism. This clonotype showed up many times. This CDR3 has 16 residues. Deletions cut 2 bases from V and 2 bases from J, with 18 bases between. The germline CDR1 and CDR2 sequences are SQVTM and ANQGSEA. RNA transcripts yielded amplified TCR beta CDR3 regions. The first-round RT-PCR employed HTBI primers together with the Qiagen OneStep RT-PCR kit. A multiplex PCR was then performed as the second round. TCRdb analysed the multiplex PCR reads with MiXCR anew, one entry per CDR3 protein. The data hold hundreds of thousands of distinct CDR3 sequences, with 15% observed a single time.

The source material was peripheral blood. The V gene is TRBV29-1, the J gene TRBJ1-2; possible D gene TRBD1, 5 bases. This sequence was found in a young woman with stable Graves' hyperthyroidism. CDR3 DNA: TGCAGCGTTGAACTCCTGCGCGCAGGGTCCAACTATGGCTACACCTTC. Amino acid sequence: CSVELLRAGSNYGYTF.